Sequencing of this T cell receptor beta chain was carried out in a study of CXCR3-negative and CXCR3-positive naive CD8 T cells. Researchers sorted under 350,000 cells of each CD8+ T cell subset in triplicate. Study conclusions and caveats: CXCR3-positive naive cells carried more hydrophobic TRB CDR3s than CXCR3-negative ones. Memory, not naive, CXCR3-negative and CXCR3-positive cells differed in TRBV-TRBJ usage.

CDR1 and CDR2 from the germline V gene are SGHRS and YFSETQ. This CDR3 is built from 17 residues. 5' RACE with UMI labels generated the TRB cDNA libraries. With the 5' RACE reads reprocessed, TCRdb shows one record per CDR3 protein and no DNA. The sample table includes about 70,000 distinct CDR3 sequences. In regard to this clonotype: Its antigen is unknown.

The receptor was derived from a human donor in good health. Some clones in this sample may be carry-over from other donors' samples. The chain recombines TRBV5-1 with TRBJ2-1; no DNA is available, so the TRBD1 call from TCRdb remains unchecked. Sequenced: naive CXCR3+ CD8+ T cells from blood. Subset meaning: CD45RO-CCR7+CD27+CD95- naive CD8+ T cells expressing CXCR3 (TNR3+). CDR3 residues: CASSLDTGTRTDNEQFF.